This T cell receptor (beta chain) was profiled in a study of neurological immune-mediated disorders. The time point denotes: longitudinal time-point 3. This clonotype has at least ten counts. With 10-nucleotide random UMIs included, cDNA was synthesized by 5'RACE. TCRdb reprocessed the 5' RACE reads via MiXCR and lists one record per CDR3 protein. The data show over 90,000 distinct CDR3 sequences, 10% to 14% seen once. This receptor was identified in a female donor with HTLV-1-associated myelopathy (HAM/TSP). Sequencing was carried out using PBMCs.

The CDR3: CASGGQGAAYGYTF. DNA of the CDR3: TGCGCCAGCGGGGGACAGGGAGCGGCCTATGGCTACACCTTC. The V call is TRBV5-1, the J call TRBJ1-2, with 9 nucleotides matching TRBD1. This CDR3 spans 14 amino acids. CDR1 is SGHRS and CDR2 is YFSETQ in the germline V gene. V shed 7 bases, J shed 4 bases, and the junction held 8 bases outside the gene matches.